Listed below are T cell receptor beta chains from one sample, sequenced in a study of T-cell memory formation after mild COVID-19. Via MiXCR, TCRdb re-called the 5' RACE reads, giving one row per CDR3 protein. Of 300,000 to 350,000 distinct CDR3 sequences in the sample, 15% to 20% were seen once. The sample taken for sequencing was PBMCs or a T cell subset sorted from them (not recorded which). The receptors stem from a man younger than 35 who had mild COVID-19 (a few samples of this study predate the infection). Cell type and time point are not known. Each CDR3 is given with its conserved first and last residue. The D gene is left open where the match is weak. For some rows the clone size is stated as once, few or many, or as a class when expanded; others skip it.

j_gene,abundance,v_gene,d_gene,CDR3aa,CDR3nt
TRBJ1-6,NA,TRBV6-5,NA,CASSYMGESPLHF,TGTGCCAGCAGTTATATGGGGGAATCACCCCTCCACTTT
TRBJ2-2,few,TRBV7-2,NA,CASSRPLANTGELFF,TGTGCCAGCAGCCGCCCCTTAGCGAACACCGGGGAGCTGTTTTTT
TRBJ1-2,NA,TRBV7-9,NA,CASSDGRTTGYGYTF,TGTGCCAGCAGCGATGGACGGACAACGGGCTATGGTTACACCTTC
TRBJ1-1,NA,TRBV29-1,NA,CSGQGTEAFF,TGCAGCGGTCAGGGAACTGAAGCTTTCTTT
TRBJ1-4,few,TRBV7-2,NA,CASSSSRGTNEKLFF,TGTGCCAGCAGCTCCTCGCGGGGAACTAATGAAAAACTGTTTTTT
TRBJ1-4,few,TRBV5-6,TRBD1,CASSLGTVATNEKLFF,TGTGCCAGCAGCCTTGGGACAGTTGCAACTAATGAAAAACTGTTTTTT
TRBJ1-4,NA,TRBV20-1,NA,CSVPHRTLEKLFF,TGCAGTGTTCCACACAGGACGTTGGAAAAACTGTTTTTT
TRBJ2-1,many,TRBV5-6,NA,CASSLEGGPYNEQFF,TGTGCCAGCAGCCTAGAGGGAGGTCCCTACAATGAGCAGTTCTTC
TRBJ1-6,few,TRBV27,NA,CASGLGGGWGDSPLHF,TGTGCCAGCGGCCTGGGCGGGGGCTGGGGGGATTCACCCCTCCACTTT
TRBJ2-6,few,TRBV5-1,NA,CASREALSGANVLTF,TGCGCCAGCAGGGAAGCCCTCTCTGGGGCCAACGTCCTGACTTTC
TRBJ2-7,few,TRBV28,NA,CASSLWDRREQYF,TGTGCCAGCAGTTTATGGGACAGAAGGGAGCAGTACTTC
TRBJ2-5,few,TRBV10-3,NA,CAISDGTLETQYF,TGTGCCATCAGTGACGGGACTCTAGAGACCCAGTACTTC
TRBJ2-2,NA,TRBV12-3/TRBV12-4,NA,CASSGLGGPRFTGELFF,TGTGCCAGCAGTGGCCTAGGGGGGCCGCGATTCACCGGGGAGCTGTTTTTT
TRBJ2-2,few,TRBV7-8,NA,CASSSTVGGELFF,TGTGCCAGCAGCTCCACCGTCGGCGGGGAGCTGTTTTTT
TRBJ2-7,once,TRBV6-5,TRBD2,CASGGTSGYEQYF,TGTGCCAGCGGAGGGACTAGCGGATACGAGCAGTACTTC
TRBJ2-1,few,TRBV7-2,NA,CASSMRYEQFF,TGTGCCAGCTCCATGCGCTATGAGCAGTTCTTC
TRBJ2-1,NA,TRBV4-1,NA,CASSQTGNEQFF,TGCGCCAGCAGCCAAACAGGGAATGAGCAGTTCTTC
TRBJ1-3,few,TRBV7-2,TRBD1,CASNFELGQELPGNTIYF,TGTGCCAGCAACTTCGAATTGGGACAGGAGCTTCCTGGAAACACCATATATTTT
TRBJ1-6,NA,TRBV25-1,NA,CASTTSSYNSPLHF,TGTGCCAGCACGACCAGCTCCTATAATTCACCCCTCCACTTT
TRBJ1-2,few,TRBV20-1,TRBD1,CSAISGGGYTF,TGCAGTGCTATATCAGGGGGAGGCTACACCTTC
TRBJ1-2,NA,TRBV6-5,NA,CASSSTDSLGRYTF,TGTGCCAGCAGTTCGACCGACAGCCTTGGGCGTTACACCTTC
TRBJ1-1,many,TRBV4-3,TRBD1,CASSPGQGMNTEAFF,TGCGCCAGCAGCCCCGGACAGGGGATGAACACTGAAGCTTTCTTT
TRBJ2-1,NA,TRBV30,TRBD2,CAWRRGGSYNEQFF,TGTGCCTGGAGGCGGGGGGGCAGCTACAATGAGCAGTTCTTC
TRBJ2-3,NA,TRBV7-2,NA,CASSLGSEFTDTQYF,TGTGCCAGCAGCTTAGGGTCAGAATTCACAGATACGCAGTATTTT
TRBJ1-2,many,TRBV28,NA,CASSTSVDRFYGYTF,TGTGCCAGCAGTACCTCCGTAGACAGATTCTATGGCTACACCTTC
TRBJ2-1,NA,TRBV7-9,TRBD2,CASSPGLAGGIYNEQFF,TGTGCCAGCAGCCCTGGACTAGCGGGGGGGATATACAATGAGCAGTTCTTC
TRBJ1-2,NA,TRBV2,TRBD1,CASERDREGYTF,TGTGCCAGCGAGCGGGACAGGGAGGGCTACACCTTC
TRBJ1-6,many,TRBV5-1,NA,CASSLERDSPLHF,TGCGCCAGCAGCTTGGAACGGGATTCACCCCTCCACTTT
TRBJ2-2,many,TRBV5-1,NA,CASSLTVTGELFF,TGCGCCAGCAGCCTGACAGTCACCGGGGAGCTGTTTTTT
TRBJ1-1,NA,TRBV29-1,NA,CSVDLDTEAFF,TGCAGCGTTGATTTGGACACTGAAGCTTTCTTT
TRBJ2-3,NA,TRBV7-3,NA,CASSALSGFTSTDTQYF,TGTGCCAGCAGCGCTCTTTCCGGGTTTACTAGCACAGATACGCAGTATTTT
TRBJ1-2,few,TRBV12-3/TRBV12-4,NA,CASSSRRTTNYGYTF,TGTGCCAGCAGTAGCCGTAGGACTACTAACTATGGCTACACCTTC